The clone carrying this T cell receptor beta chain was counted a few times. Antigen: not known. As to time point: newly diagnosed GD, antithyroid drugs for less than 3 months. PBMCs were the source of the RNA used for TCR sequencing. In building TCR beta libraries, iRepertoire HTBI primers were used together with Arm-PCR of CDR3 regions. MiXCR, applied by TCRdb to the multiplex PCR reads, yields one record per CDR3 protein. Among 550,000 to 700,000 distinct CDR3 sequences, around 15% were seen once, and the ten largest hold more than 10%. The entry originates in a study of regulatory T cells in long-lasting Graves disease. The study, taken as a whole, reports: Shared public clonotypes totalled around 2,900 in persistent patients, compared with around 930 in new patients.

Per the germline V gene, CDR1 is MNHNS and CDR2 is SASEGT. J lost 6 bases, V lost 3 bases, and 5 bases had no gene match. The CDR3 extends over 13 amino acids. These records were also assigned to another study, of T cells in Graves' hyperthyroidism and ophthalmopathy. That source notes: A set of HTBI primers served as the primers for a first-round RT-PCR of the TCR CDR3.

The chain joins TRBV6-1 to TRBJ2-7; TRBD1 matches 7 bases. The sequences come from peripheral blood mononuclear cells (PBMCs), collected at new diagnosis, from a patient treated with antithyroid drugs. This clonotype was sampled from a man in his late teens or twenties with Graves disease. CDR3 nucleotides: TGTGCCAGCAGTGACCAGAACAGGGGCGAGCAGTACTTC. Its translation is CASSDQNRGEQYF.